The 28 T cell receptor beta chains below come from one sample, sequenced in a study of tumor and adjacent non-tumor tissue in lung cancer (dated by TCRdb to the late 2010s). Libraries were made using multiplex PCR. The data were produced on an Illumina HiSeq 2500. TCRbeta libraries were built by three rounds of nested PCR using primers (Table S4), following protocols modified from ARM-PCR. Clones were called with MiXCR by TCRdb after fastp trimmed the public reads at Q25, and only in-frame beta chains were retained. Rows with a matching CDR3 protein are joined into one entry that keeps the most common DNA and genes. Here the sample has approximately 100,000 distinct CDR3 sequences; 65% occur a single time. Of the sample, roughly 19% is held by the ten largest clones. RNA was isolated from bulk, unsorted tissue, and RNA quality was assessed with a NanoDrop ND-1000 and an Agilent 2100. Distant non-tumor tissue taken more than 3 cm from the tumor edge was used as the normal lung sample.

The sample consisted of distant non-tumor lung tissue. These receptors came from a young man with non-small cell lung cancer.

To note about this clonotype: This may arise from a read error, as a much more abundant clone is one base away. The chain employs TRBV29-1 and TRBJ1-1, with D unclear. This CDR3 comprises 11 residues. Per germline, CDR1 SQVTM and CDR2 ANQGSEA. The CDR3 loop reads CNVPTGTEAFF. For the CDR3, the DNA is TGCAACGTTCCCACGGGCACTGAAGCTTTCTTT.

For this clonotype: One junction end disagrees with the germline gene, perhaps due to a read error. V is TRBV11-2 and J is TRBJ2-2; possibly TRBD2 for D (5 bases). There are 14 residues in the CDR3. Germline lookup yields CDR1 SGHAT and CDR2 FQNNGV. The CDR3: CTSSSLAGTGKLFF. The CDR3, as DNA: TGTACCAGCAGCTCCCTAGCTGGCACCGGGAAGCTGTTTTTT.

Concerning this clonotype itself: At one end the junction does not follow the germline gene, possibly because of a read error. The chain employs TRBV12-3 or TRBV12-4 and TRBJ1-2; 10 bases map to TRBD1. The CDR3 spans 14 residues. The chain's CDR3 is CASSSRTGGYGYTF. The CDR3 DNA sequence: TGTGCCAGCAGTAGCCGGACAGGGGGGTATGGCTACACATTC.

This clonotype came up many times. The chain carries TRBV10-2 and TRBJ2-5, with 11 bases fitting TRBD1. CDR1 is WSHSY and CDR2 is SAAADI in the germline V gene. This CDR3 is built from 15 residues. With V trimmed by 6 bases and J by 4 bases, 7 bases remained unmatched. Here the CDR3 reads CASRDGTGGPETQYF. The DNA for the CDR3 is TGCGCCAGCAGGGACGGGACAGGGGGTCCAGAGACCCAGTACTTC.

This chain connects TRBV5-1 to TRBJ2-5, with 7 bases identical to TRBD1. The CDR3 is 12 residues long. V was clipped by 5 bases and J by 2 bases; unmatched bases: 0. The germline CDR1 and CDR2 sequences are SGHRS and YFSETQ. Here the CDR3 reads CASRQGQETQYF. For the CDR3, the DNA is TGCGCCAGCAGACAGGGGCAAGAGACCCAGTACTTC.

A word on this clonotype: Without the conserved terminal phenylalanine or tryptophan, this CDR3 likely stems from a read error. The CDR3: CASSLGSGLDNYKQYS. CDR3 sequence (DNA): TGTGCCAGCAGCTTGGGGTCTGGACTTGACAACTACAAGCAGTACTCC. The chain combines TRBV5-4 with TRBJ2-7; D is perhaps TRBD2 (5 bases). The CDR3 is 16 residues long. Germline lookup yields CDR1 SGHNT and CDR2 YYREEE (reference sequence).

As for this clonotype: The conserved phenylalanine or tryptophan is not found at the CDR3 terminus, so this likely reflects a read error. The genes are TRBV11-2 and TRBJ2-5; D unresolved. There are 12 residues in the CDR3. Trimming took off 6 bases at V and 4 bases at J, with 9 bases between the two ends. Germline loops: CDR1 SGHAT, CDR2 FQNNGV. The CDR3: CASSSSGETQYY. CDR3 nucleotides: TGTGCCAGCAGTTCGTCGGGAGAGACCCAGTACTAC.

Regarding this clonotype: Its ends do not fully match the called genes, so a read error is possible. This CDR3 reads CASSYTDSNTEAFF. Written as DNA, the CDR3 is TGTGCCAGCAGTTACACTGACTCGAACACAGAAGCTTTCTTT. The chain employs TRBV6-5 and TRBJ1-1, with D unclear. Germline values: CDR1 MNHEY, CDR2 SVGAGI. CDR3 length: 14 amino acids.

A remark on this clonotype: One end of the junction is discordant with germline, which a read error may explain. The chain combines TRBV6-1 with TRBJ1-3; a weak D match, TRBD1 (5 bases). The CDR3 is 16 residues long. Germline V gene lookup returns CDR1 MNHNS and CDR2 SASEGT. The CDR3 here is CATSKGSMSSGTTIYF. CDR3 in DNA: TGTGCCACTAGTAAGGGGTCGATGAGCTCTGGAACCACCATATATTTT.

Notes on this clonotype: A much larger clonotype is one base distant, so this may be a read error. The chain uses TRBV11-2 and TRBJ2-7; D may match TRBD1 or TRBD2 (7 bases each). V lost 7 bases and J 4 bases, leaving 17 bases between the germline ends. The CDR3 extends over 14 amino acids. Looked up from germline, CDR1 is SGHAT and CDR2 is FQNNGV. The CDR3 nucleotides read TGTGCCAGCAACCAGGGGGGGGGAGCTTACGAGCAGTACTTC. As protein: CASNQGGGAYEQYF.

This clonotype was detected once. The chain joins TRBV30 to TRBJ1-1; possible D gene TRBD1, 5 bases. The CDR3 consists of 14 residues. V gave up 1 base and J gave up 3 bases, with 12 bases separating them. Germline CDR1 and CDR2: GTSNPN and SVGIG (reference sequence). CDR3 in DNA: TGTGCCTGGAGTGGGGGCAATATATACACTGAAGCTTTCTTT. As protein: CAWSGGNIYTEAFF.

This clonotype was recorded a few times. Likely a read error: the CDR3 ends without its conserved phenylalanine or tryptophan. The rearrangement uses TRBV11-2 and TRBJ2-5, with a possible D match to TRBD1 (6 bases). Germline assignment: CDR1 SGHAT and CDR2 FQNNGV. V gave up 6 bases and J gave up 2 bases, with 16 bases separating them. This CDR3 contains 15 residues. The CDR3 sequence is CASSSPGTPQETQYI. The CDR3 region has the DNA TGTGCCAGCAGTTCCCCCGGGACACCACAAGAGACCCAGTACATC.

This clonotype was recorded many times. This chain joins TRBV6-1 and TRBJ1-6; D gene uncertain. This CDR3 has 13 residues. The germline V gene has CDR1 MNHNS and CDR2 SASEGT. V dropped 9 bases and J dropped 6 bases, with 12 bases sitting between them. The CDR3 here is CASRGIGNSPLHF. The CDR3 DNA reads as TGTGCCAGTCGAGGGATCGGTAATTCACCCCTCCACTTT.

The V gene is TRBV11-2, the J gene TRBJ1-1; 10 positions agree with TRBD1. V lost 5 bases to trimming and J lost 4 bases; unmatched junction nucleotides: 10. CDR3 length: 16 residues. CDR1 is SGHAT, CDR2 FQNNGV, per germline. The CDR3 nucleotides are TGTGCCAGCAGCCACGCTCCCAGGACAGGGGGCACTGAAGCTTTCTTT. Protein: CASSHAPRTGGTEAFF.

A note on this clonotype: At one of its ends the junction is not consistent with the germline gene, which may arise from a read error. The chain recombines TRBV20-1 with TRBJ1-1, with 9 bases aligning to TRBD1. The CDR3 runs 15 residues. CDR1 is DFQATT, CDR2 SNEGSKA, per germline (reference sequence). Here the CDR3 DNA reads TGCAGTGCTGTTCCATTACAGGGGGCGGAGACTGAGGCTTTCTTT. Translating gives CSAVPLQGAETEAFF.

V gene TRBV20-1 combines with J gene TRBJ2-2; D unclear. Per the germline V gene, CDR1 is DFQATT and CDR2 is SNEGSKA (reference sequence). The V and J ends lost 0 bases and 7 bases respectively, with 9 bases between them. This CDR3 comprises 13 residues. Here the CDR3 reads CSARESSDGELFF. DNA of the CDR3: TGCAGTGCTAGAGAGAGTTCTGACGGGGAGCTGTTTTTT.

V is TRBV4-1 and J is TRBJ2-7; the match to TRBD1 covers 10 bases. Germline V gene lookup returns CDR1 MGHRA and CDR2 YSYEKL. The CDR3 totals 15 residues. V was pared by 4 bases and J by 2 bases, with 5 bases of the junction left unmatched. Here the CDR3 DNA reads TGCGCCAGCAGCCTACCGGGACAGGGGACCTACGAGCAGTACTTC. It translates to CASSLPGQGTYEQYF.

The chain combines TRBV6-1 with TRBJ1-2; D possibly corresponds to TRBD1 (5 bases). The V and J ends lost 8 bases and 8 bases respectively, with 24 bases between them. CDR1 is MNHNS and CDR2 is SASEGT in the germline V gene. The CDR3 contains 15 residues. CDR3 region: CASATVTQDPGGYTF. DNA of the CDR3: TGTGCCAGCGCCACTGTCACGCAGGACCCAGGGGGCTACACCTTC.

A remark on this clonotype: Compared with germline, one end of the junction differs, possibly owing to a read error. This chain joins TRBV6-2 or TRBV6-3 and TRBJ1-2; weak D call: TRBD1 (5 bases). Per germline, CDR1 MNHEY and CDR2 SVGEGT. CDR3 length equals 12 residues. The CDR3 region is CASSNGTDGYSF. CDR3 coding DNA: TGTGCCAGCAGTAACGGGACGGATGGCTACAGCTTC.

Comment on this clonotype: A much larger clonotype is one base distant, so this may be a read error. The chain has TRBV1 and TRBJ2-7; the table's D call TRBD2 went unverified against the DNA. TRBV1 is listed as a pseudogene. The CDR3 sequence is 14 residues long. CDR3 protein: CTSCQGLAGAEQYF. CDR3 DNA sequence: TGCACCAGCTGCCAAGGACTAGCGGGAGCCGAGCAGTACTTC.

The rearrangement links TRBV11-2 to TRBJ2-2; 7 bases line up with TRBD1. Looked up from germline, CDR1 is SGHAT and CDR2 is FQNNGV. Germline trimming cut 3 bases from V and 3 bases from J; bases unmatched to any gene: 1. The CDR3 spans 14 residues. Here the CDR3 reads CASSFGTDTGELFF. For the CDR3, the DNA is TGTGCCAGCAGCTTCGGGACAGACACCGGGGAGCTGTTTTTT.

This clonotype was counted a few times. The chain is built from TRBV5-6 and TRBJ2-5; TRBD1 matches at 9 bases. V lost 6 bases to trimming and J lost 3 bases; unmatched junction nucleotides: 6. In germline, CDR1 is SGHDT, CDR2 YYEEEE. CDR3 size: 14 residues. CDR3 sequence reads: CASTYGTGKETQYF. CDR3 DNA: TGTGCCAGCACCTATGGGACAGGGAAAGAGACCCAGTACTTC.

The rearrangement uses TRBV11-2 and TRBJ2-7; D is unresolved. The CDR3 covers 15 residues. Per the germline V gene, CDR1 is SGHAT and CDR2 is FQNNGV. The V end lost 5 bases, the J end lost 3 bases, and 17 bases lay between the germline ends. CDR3: CASSLNKDPSYEQYF. As DNA, the CDR3 is TGTGCCAGCAGCCTAAATAAGGATCCTAGCTACGAGCAGTACTTC.

By frequency in the sample, this clonotype is medium-sized. The V gene is TRBV20-1, the J gene TRBJ2-1; 10 bases match TRBD1. The CDR3 totals 16 residues. The germline V gene has CDR1 DFQATT and CDR2 SNEGSKA (reference sequence). Trimming removed 3 bases from V and 2 bases from J; junction bases left unmatched: 7. CDR3 protein: CSARDWGQGTYNEQFF. In nucleotides, the CDR3 is TGCAGTGCTAGGGACTGGGGACAGGGGACCTACAATGAGCAGTTCTTC.

With regard to this clonotype: With a much larger clone just one base away, this may be a read error. The chain uses TRBV20-1 and TRBJ2-1; possible D gene TRBD2, 6 bases. Germline CDR1 DFQATT, CDR2 SNEGSKA (reference sequence). The CDR3 length is 15 residues. The germline V and J ends were trimmed by 1 base and 6 bases, with 16 bases remaining between them. CDR3 residues: CSARAGLKRSNEQFF. DNA of the CDR3: TGCAGTGCTAGAGCGGGACTCAAAAGATCCAATGAGCAGTTCTTC.

This clonotype was detected ten times or more. The J gene is TRBJ2-1, the V gene TRBV12-3 or TRBV12-4; 7 bases agree with TRBD1. This CDR3 comprises 12 residues. The V segment lost 4 bases and the J segment 7 bases; nucleotides outside the gene matches: 1. The CDR3 DNA follows: TGTGCCAGCAGTTCCAGGGGGAATGAGCAGTTCTTC. This codes for CASSSRGNEQFF.

This clonotype was detected only a few times. DNA for the CDR3: TGTGCCAGCAGGCCAGGACAGGTCGACGGCTACACCTTC. Translating gives CASRPGQVDGYTF. The V gene is TRBV6-1, the J gene TRBJ1-2, with TRBD1 matching over 7 bases. CDR1 is MNHNS and CDR2 is SASEGT in the germline V gene. V was clipped by 6 bases and J by 8 bases; unmatched bases: 9. The CDR3 runs 13 residues.

This clonotype was seen repeatedly, ten times or more. The genes are TRBV6-5 and TRBJ2-3, with D unresolved. Germline CDR1 reads MNHEY; CDR2 reads SVGAGI. The V and J ends lost 4 bases and 0 bases respectively, with 8 bases between them. This CDR3 is built from 14 residues. The CDR3 DNA sequence: TGTGCCAGCAGTTCTTTCCGGAGCACAGATACGCAGTATTTT. As protein: CASSSFRSTDTQYF.